The 4 T cell receptor beta chains reported below all come from one sample, sequenced in a study of CD8 T cells in ankylosing spondylitis (dated 2017 in TCRdb). The library came from 5' RACE. These reads were obtained on an Illumina HiSeq 2500. TCRdb itself trimmed the public reads at Q25 with fastp, ran MiXCR and retained productive beta chains. Each entry is one CDR3 protein sequence, shown with its most common DNA and genes. The table for this sample lists 100,000 to 150,000 distinct CDR3 sequences; 9.3% of them were counted only once. The ten top clones hold approximately 3.6% of the sample. Sequencing input: blood, either unsorted or a sorted T cell fraction (not recorded which). The receptor set was obtained from a male donor with ankylosing spondylitis or in good health (not recorded which).

The table lists this clonotype with a few counts. V gene TRBV6-6 combines with J gene TRBJ1-1; a weak D match, TRBD1 (5 bases). V lost 2 bases, J lost 8 bases, and 6 bases lay in between. The germline V gene has CDR1 MNHNY and CDR2 SVGAGI (reference sequence). This CDR3 spans 11 amino acids. The CDR3 DNA is TGTGCCAGCAGTTACCGGGACGAAGCTTTCTTT. Residues: CASSYRDEAFF.

The V and J genes are TRBV2 and TRBJ2-2; D gene ambiguous. The V end lost 4 bases, the J end lost 0 bases, and 12 bases lay between the germline ends. The CDR3 has 16 amino acids. Germline CDR1 is SNHLY and CDR2 is FYNNEI. This CDR3 reads CASSAIGNPNTGELFF. DNA for the CDR3: TGTGCCAGCAGTGCCATTGGCAATCCGAACACCGGGGAGCTGTTTTTT. Combining the CDR3 with reference TRBV2 and TRBJ2-2 gives the whole variable domain EPEVTQTPSHQVTQMGQEVILRCVPISNHLYFYWYRQILGQKVEFLVSFYNNEISEKSEIFDDQFSVERPDGSNFTLKIRSTKLEDSAMYFCASSAIGNPNTGELFFGEGSRLTVL.

This clonotype came up a few times. The V gene is TRBV3-1, the J gene TRBJ2-7, with D tentatively TRBD1 or TRBD2 (6 bases each). V shed 3 bases and J shed 6 bases, with 15 bases lying between them. The CDR3 loop spans 14 amino acids. The germline V gene encodes CDR1 LGHDT and CDR2 YNNKEL (reference sequence). CDR3 bases: TGTGCCAGCAGCCACTGGGGGCGCGGGGTCGAGCAGTACTTC. It translates to CASSHWGRGVEQYF.

This clonotype was counted ten times or more. The chain links TRBV6-1 to TRBJ2-2; weak D call: TRBD2 (5 bases). This CDR3 contains 15 residues. Germline V lookup: CDR1 MNHNS, CDR2 SASEGT. Trimming shortened V by 6 bases and J by 0 bases, and 11 bases separated the two germline ends. In DNA, the CDR3 is TGTGCCAGCAGAACTAGTCTCGCGAACACCGGGGAGCTGTTTTTT. Translated, it gives CASRTSLANTGELFF.